Presented here are 21 T cell receptor beta chains from one specimen sequenced in a study of blood T cell repertoires in COVID-19. TCRdb keeps only in-frame clones here, not all; method: immunoSEQ multiplex PCR. The sample lists 180,000 or so clones, about 89% seen once, with less than 3.5% in the top ten. Sequenced input: peripheral blood. These receptors originate from a man in his 70s with acute or convalescent COVID-19.

This clone was detected only once. Distinct nucleotide sequences in the sample also encode this CDR3. V and J are TRBV24-1 and TRBJ2-2; D not resolved. The ends were cut back, 3 bases at V and 4 bases at J, with 8 bases in the middle. This CDR3 is built from 14 residues. Germline assignment: CDR1 KGHDR and CDR2 SFDVKD. CDR3 coding DNA: TGTGCCACCAGTGATCCCCAGGTCACCGGGGAGCTGTTTTTT. This translates into CATSDPQVTGELFF.

The gene calls are TRBV10-3 and TRBJ2-6; a weak D match, TRBD1 (5 bases). Germline CDR1 reads ENHRY; CDR2 reads SYGVKD. V was clipped by 8 bases and J by 1 base, with 15 bases between them. The CDR3 sequence is 16 residues long. The CDR3 sequence is CAISSRVGSGANVLTF. CDR3 bases: TGTGCCATCTCGAGCAGGGTCGGGTCTGGGGCCAACGTCCTGACTTTC.

This clone was seen a single time. The chain employs TRBV2 and TRBJ1-2; D remains ambiguous. Germline CDR1 and CDR2: SNHLY and FYNNEI. Trimming shortened V by 7 bases and J by 8 bases, and 17 bases separated the two germline ends. CDR3 length: 13 amino acids. In nucleotides, the CDR3 is TGTGCCAGCACCCCCTGGGCCGGTGAAGGCTACACCTTC. Amino acids: CASTPWAGEGYTF.

The chain joins TRBV9 to TRBJ2-7, with D maybe TRBD1 (5 bases). The CDR3 has 14 residues. CDR1 SGDLS and CDR2 YYNGEE come from the germline V gene. V lost 7 bases and J lost 3, with 17 bases in between. CDR3 loop: CASSLDWGSYEQYF. The DNA of the CDR3 is TGTGCCAGCTCTCTCGACTGGGGCAGCTACGAGCAGTACTTC.

The chain employs TRBV6-1 and TRBJ1-2; TRBD1 agrees at 9 bases. This CDR3 spans 13 amino acids. The germline V gene encodes CDR1 MNHNS and CDR2 SASEGT. V lost 3 bases and J lost 8; bases outside the gene matches: 4. The CDR3 sequence: CASSERQGDGYTF. CDR3 nucleotides: TGTGCCAGCAGTGAGCGACAGGGGGACGGCTACACCTTC.

V and J are TRBV4-3 and TRBJ2-7; the D gene is possibly TRBD1 (6 bases). V dropped 1 base and J dropped 5 bases, with 15 bases sitting between them. There are 15 residues in the CDR3. The germline V gene encodes CDR1 LGHNA and CDR2 YSLEER. CDR3 DNA sequence: TGCGCCAGCAGCCAAGGAGTACAGGGCACGGACGAGCAGTACTTC. Translation gives CASSQGVQGTDEQYF.

The genes are TRBV5-5 and TRBJ2-3, with a tentative D call TRBD1 (5 bases). V lost 2 bases, J lost 3 bases, and 10 bases lay in between. Germline-derived CDR1 and CDR2 are SGHKS and YYEKEE (reference sequence). CDR3 length: 14 amino acids. This CDR3 reads CASSFTPGTDTQYF. CDR3 nucleotide sequence: TGTGCCAGCAGCTTTACCCCAGGGACAGATACGCAGTATTTT.

The gene calls are TRBV9 and TRBJ1-4; TRBD1 agrees at 7 bases. V lost 4 bases and J lost 7; bases outside the gene matches: 4. The CDR3 covers 13 residues. Germline values: CDR1 SGDLS, CDR2 YYNGEE. CDR3 coding DNA: TGTGCCAGCAGCAAGGGACAGTCTGAAAAACTGTTTTTT. Protein product: CASSKGQSEKLFF.

This clone was observed a few times. Here the CDR3 reads CASSQDTSGYYNEQFF. The CDR3 DNA is TGTGCCAGCAGCCAAGATACTAGCGGGTACTACAATGAGCAGTTCTTC. J is TRBJ2-1 and V is TRBV4-2, with 9 nucleotides matching TRBD2. Per germline, CDR1 LGHNA and CDR2 YNFKEQ. The CDR3 is made up of 16 amino acids. Trimming cost V 0 bases and J 3 bases; bases outside gene matches: 3.

The V and J genes are TRBV5-1 and TRBJ2-7, with 7 bases fitting TRBD1. The CDR3 is 15 amino acids. Germline CDR1 reads SGHRS; CDR2 reads YFSETQ. V shed 4 bases, J shed 1 base, and the junction held 8 bases outside the gene matches. The CDR3 region is CASSPGQLLSYEQYF. In DNA, the CDR3 is TGCGCCAGCAGCCCGGGACAGCTACTTTCCTACGAGCAGTACTTC. Full variable domain (missing parts from reference TRBV5-1 and TRBJ2-7): KAGVTQTPRYLIKTRGQQVTLSCSPISGHRSVSWYQQTPGQGLQFLFEYFSETQRNKGNFPGRFSGRQFSNSRSEMNVSTLELGDSALYLCASSPGQLLSYEQYFGPGTRLTVT.

The chain employs TRBV18 and TRBJ2-2, with D maybe TRBD2 (5 bases). Germline lookup yields CDR1 KGHSH and CDR2 LQKENI. Trimming pared 6 bases from V and 0 bases from J, leaving 11 bases between. There are 15 residues in the CDR3. The CDR3 sequence: CASSQSGPNTGELFF. The CDR3 nucleotides are TGTGCCAGCTCCCAAAGCGGCCCGAACACCGGGGAGCTGTTTTTT. The variable domain in full, completed from reference TRBV18 and TRBJ2-2, reads NAGVMQNPRHLVRRRGQEARLRCSPMKGHSHVYWYRQLPEEGLKFMVYLQKENIIDESGMPKERFSAEFPKEGPSILRIQQVVRGDSAAYFCASSQSGPNTGELFFGEGSRLTVL.

The chain joins TRBV5-6 to TRBJ2-5; TRBD1 matches 7 bases. Germline loops: CDR1 SGHDT, CDR2 YYEEEE. Trimming took 1 base from V and 5 from J; bases not matched to a gene: 17. The CDR3 runs 18 residues. CDR3: CASSLSRDSLQDRETQYF. CDR3 in DNA: TGTGCCAGCAGCTTGTCTCGGGACAGCCTCCAGGACCGGGAGACCCAGTACTTC.

CDR3 nucleotide sequence: TGTGCCACCGAGGGGGTTTCCTACGAGCAGTACTTC. It translates to CATEGVSYEQYF. The rearrangement uses TRBV7-9 and TRBJ2-7, with a weak D call TRBD1 (6 bases). Germline V gene data show CDR1 as SEHNR and CDR2 as FQNEAQ (reference sequence). V lost 10 bases to trimming and J lost 1 base, with 11 bases between them. The CDR3 has 12 residues. Full variable domain (rest looked up from reference TRBV7-9 and TRBJ2-7): DTGVSQNPRHKITKRGQNVTFRCDPISEHNRLYWYRQTLGQGPEFLTYFQNEAQLEKSRLLSDRFSAERPKGSFSTLEIQRTEQGDSAMYLCATEGVSYEQYFGPGTRLTVT.

The V gene is TRBV30, the J gene TRBJ2-3; D possibly corresponds to TRBD1 (5 bases). Germline CDR1 is GTSNPN and CDR2 is SVGIG (reference sequence). This CDR3 is built from 14 residues. V was trimmed by 2 bases and J by 3 bases, leaving 12 bases between them. In nucleotides, the CDR3 is TGTGCCTGGAGTAAATATCAGGGTACAGATACGCAGTATTTT. Amino acids: CAWSKYQGTDTQYF.

The rearrangement joins TRBV6-5 to TRBJ1-5; D possibly corresponds to TRBD1 (5 bases). This CDR3 region has 13 residues. Trimming took off 8 bases at V and 5 bases at J, with 13 bases between the two ends. Germline V gene lookup returns CDR1 MNHEY and CDR2 SVGAGI. CDR3 nucleotide sequence: TGTGCCAGCCGTTGGGGGGGGGATCAGCCCCAGCATTTT. Amino acids: CASRWGGDQPQHF.

This clone was seen just once. V gene TRBV5-4 combines with J gene TRBJ1-6; possibly TRBD1 for D (6 bases). V was cut by 0 bases and J by 7 bases, with 11 bases left in between. CDR1 and CDR2 from the germline V gene are SGHNT and YYREEE (reference sequence). This CDR3 region has 15 residues. CDR3 bases: TGTGCCAGCAGCTTGGCTGGGGGCTTAAATTCACCCCTCCACTTT. Its protein product is CASSLAGGLNSPLHF. Complete variable domain (other parts from reference TRBV5-4 and TRBJ1-6): ETGVTQSPTHLIKTRGQQVTLRCSSQSGHNTVSWYQQALGQGPQFIFQYYREEENGRGNFPPRFSGLQFPNYSSELNVNALELDDSALYLCASSLAGGLNSPLHFGNGTRLTVT.

This chain uses TRBV7-8 with TRBJ1-4; 7 bases match TRBD1. V was pared by 4 bases and J by 6 bases, with 5 bases of the junction left unmatched. The CDR3 consists of 14 residues. CDR1 and CDR2 from the germline V gene are SGHVS and FQNEAQ. The CDR3 DNA sequence: TGTGCCAGCAGCTCTGGAGGGGGCCATGAAAAACTGTTTTTT. It translates to CASSSGGGHEKLFF.

A remark on this clone: Other DNA sequences in this specimen translate into the identical CDR3. The V call is TRBV5-1, the J call TRBJ2-5, with 11 bases identical to TRBD2. V dropped 0 bases and J dropped 5; count of bases not matched to a gene: 3. Germline-derived CDR1 and CDR2 are SGHRS and YFSETQ. The CDR3 extends over 15 amino acids. The CDR3 loop is CASSLAGTSGETQYF. CDR3 coding DNA: TGCGCCAGCAGCTTGGCAGGGACTAGCGGCGAGACCCAGTACTTC.

The chain employs TRBV2 and TRBJ2-2, with a weak D call TRBD2 (5 bases). Trimming left V 3 bases short and J 4 bases short, with 12 bases between. The V gene's germline CDR1 is SNHLY and CDR2 FYNNEI. The CDR3 loop spans 15 amino acids. The CDR3 bases are TGTGCCAGCAGTGAGGACTCTATTACCACCGGGGAGCTGTTTTTT. Amino acid sequence: CASSEDSITTGELFF.

The J gene is TRBJ1-5, the V gene TRBV6-5; 9 bases map to TRBD1. This CDR3 region has 15 residues. The germline CDR1 and CDR2 sequences are MNHEY and SVGAGI. The trim removed 2 bases at V and 9 bases at J, leaving 8 bases unmatched. The chain's CDR3 is CASSYDGQGKGPQHF. The CDR3 DNA reads TGTGCCAGCAGTTACGACGGACAGGGGAAAGGGCCCCAGCATTTT.

This clone was detected a few times. The J gene is TRBJ1-1, the V gene TRBV10-1, with TRBD1 matching 10 bases. Trimming cost V 4 bases and J 5 bases; bases outside gene matches: 10. CDR3 length: 16 amino acids. In germline, CDR1 is WNHNN, CDR2 SYGVQD (reference sequence). The CDR3 coding sequence is TGCGCCAGCAGTGCTGGGACAGGGGATTCGGGAACTGAAGCTTTCTTT. This gives the protein CASSAGTGDSGTEAFF.